Presented here are 32 T cell receptor beta chains from one specimen sequenced in a study of early T cells in non-severe SARS-CoV-2 infection. Each CDR3 protein is one row after TCRdb ran MiXCR on the 5' RACE reads. The table shows some 29,000 distinct CDR3 sequences, with 5% to 6.5% occurring only once. Sequenced: whole blood. The receptors were sampled from an adult who was a healthcare worker with PCR-confirmed SARS-CoV-2 infection or an uninfected control (not recorded which).

This clonotype occurred many times. The genes are TRBV12-3 or TRBV12-4 and TRBJ1-5; D is ambiguous. The CDR3 contains 17 residues. V shed 5 bases and J shed 0 bases, with 17 bases lying between them. The DNA for the CDR3 is TGTGCCAGCAGTCCATCCCATCGGACGGCTAGCAATCAGCCCCAGCATTTT. Its protein is CASSPSHRTASNQPQHF.

V usage is TRBV7-2 and J usage is TRBJ2-7; TRBD2 agrees at 8 bases. The CDR3 extends over 15 amino acids. Unmatched junction bases numbered 9, after V lost 5 bases and J lost 3 bases. Germline loops: CDR1 SGHTA, CDR2 FQGNSA. The CDR3 is CASSLTSGIDYEQYF. In DNA, the CDR3 is TGTGCCAGCAGCCTAACTAGCGGAATTGACTACGAGCAGTACTTC.

This clonotype was picked up many times. The chain joins TRBV18 to TRBJ1-1, with a possible D match to TRBD1 (5 bases). Germline V gene sequence: CDR1 KGHSH, CDR2 LQKENI. Trimming removed 6 bases at V and 2 bases at J, with 22 bases between. The CDR3 runs to 17 residues. CDR3 coding DNA: TGTGCCAGCTCCCACCAACGGGGCGCACAATCCAACACTGAAGCTTTCTTT. It encodes CASSHQRGAQSNTEAFF.

This clonotype was observed at least ten times. The rearrangement uses TRBV29-1 and TRBJ2-6; TRBD1 matches at 9 bases. Germline CDR1 SQVTM, CDR2 ANQGSEA. The CDR3 consists of 16 residues. V lost 5 bases, J lost 1 base, and 6 bases stayed unmatched. CDR3 region: CSVLDRGPSGANVLTF. CDR3 bases: TGCAGCGTTCTGGACAGGGGCCCTTCTGGGGCCAACGTCCTGACTTTC.

By sample fraction, this clonotype is medium-sized (0.01 to 0.1%). The gene calls are TRBV7-2 and TRBJ2-5, with D unclear. Trimming shortened V by 2 bases and J by 3 bases, and 4 bases separated the two germline ends. This CDR3 comprises 12 residues. Germline CDR1 and CDR2: SGHTA and FQGNSA. The chain's CDR3 is CASSLNEETQYF. The CDR3 nucleotides read TGTGCCAGCAGCTTAAATGAAGAGACCCAGTACTTC.

This clonotype was detected ten times or more. The rearrangement uses TRBV7-9 and TRBJ2-7, with no clear D. Trimming took 8 bases from V and 6 from J, leaving 11 bases between them. The CDR3 spans 11 residues. CDR1 SEHNR and CDR2 FQNEAQ come from the germline V gene (reference sequence). The CDR3 DNA reads as TGTGCCAGCCGCCAAGGCCTCGAGCAGTACTTC. Encoded protein: CASRQGLEQYF.

The CDR3 DNA reads TGTGCCAGCAGCTTAGAGACAGGGGGCACCGACGAGCAGTACTTC. This sequence encodes CASSLETGGTDEQYF. V and J are TRBV7-2 and TRBJ2-7, with 10 nucleotides matching TRBD1. The CDR3 covers 15 residues. V was clipped by 1 base and J by 5 bases; unmatched bases: 5. Germline loops: CDR1 SGHTA, CDR2 FQGNSA.

The table lists this clonotype with a few counts. The chain carries TRBV6-5 and TRBJ1-6, with TRBD1 matching over 8 bases. Per the germline V gene, CDR1 is MNHEY and CDR2 is SVGAGI. The V gene end was trimmed by 2 bases and the J gene end by 8 bases; junction bases not matched to a gene: 5. The CDR3 runs to 15 residues. As DNA, the CDR3 is TGTGCCAGCAGTTACGTGGACAGGGTTGATTCACCCCTCCACTTT. Its protein is CASSYVDRVDSPLHF.

In its sample, this clonotype was seen many times. The chain is built from TRBV4-1 and TRBJ1-2; perhaps TRBD1 as D (6 bases). CDR3 length: 15 residues. The V and J ends lost 0 bases and 4 bases respectively, with 12 bases between them. The V gene's germline CDR1 is MGHRA and CDR2 YSYEKL. The chain's CDR3 is CASSQEVGGAYGYTF. The CDR3, as DNA: TGCGCCAGCAGCCAAGAGGTTGGGGGGGCCTATGGCTACACCTTC.

With respect to this clonotype: A read error may be the cause here, since a much bigger clone is one base away. The chain links TRBV28 to TRBJ1-2; no clear D gene. CDR1 is MDHEN and CDR2 is SYDVKM in the germline V gene. This CDR3 is 11 amino acids long. The CDR3, as DNA: TGTGCCATCAGTTCGCGGTATGGCTACACCTTC. Its translation is CAISSRYGYTF.

In this sample, this clonotype turned up many times. V gene TRBV10-3 combines with J gene TRBJ1-6, with 9 bases matching TRBD1. This CDR3 comprises 13 residues. The junction had 6 bases not matched to a gene; V was cut back by 8 bases and J by 10 bases. Germline values: CDR1 ENHRY, CDR2 SYGVKD. For the CDR3, the DNA is TGTGCCATCGGGGGGGACAGGGACTCACCCCTCCACTTT. As protein: CAIGGDRDSPLHF.

The table lists this clonotype with many counts. The rearrangement uses TRBV9 and TRBJ2-1; TRBD2 matches 11 bases. V gave up 4 bases and J gave up 7 bases; unmatched junction bases: 7. The CDR3 totals 15 residues. CDR1 is SGDLS, CDR2 YYNGEE, per germline. In DNA form, the CDR3 reads TGTGCCAGCAGCCGTAGGGTAGCGGGAGGGAATGAGCAGTTCTTC. It specifies CASSRRVAGGNEQFF.

The CDR3 protein is CASSQVLAQGSYNEQFF. DNA for the CDR3: TGCGCCAGCAGCCAAGTTCTGGCGCAGGGCTCCTACAATGAGCAGTTCTTC. The J gene is TRBJ2-1, the V gene TRBV4-1; possibly TRBD1 for D (5 bases). Germline values: CDR1 MGHRA, CDR2 YSYEKL. This CDR3 comprises 17 residues. Trimming removed 1 base from V and 0 bases from J, with 13 bases in between.

The sample holds a few counts of this clonotype. This chain links TRBV25-1 with TRBJ2-3; D not certain. Trimming removed 7 bases from V and 3 bases from J, with 14 bases in between. The CDR3 length is 14 residues. Germline loops: CDR1 MGHDK, CDR2 SYGVNS. CDR3 in DNA: TGTGCCAGCACAGACCCCGGTAGGACAGATACGCAGTATTTT. This encodes CASTDPGRTDTQYF.

The sample holds many counts of this clonotype. The chain uses TRBV6-6 and TRBJ1-5; TRBD1 might be the D (5 bases). Trimming shortened V by 6 bases and J by 5 bases, and 14 bases separated the two germline ends. There are 14 residues in the CDR3. CDR1 MNHNY and CDR2 SVGAGI come from the germline V gene (reference sequence). CDR3 DNA: TGTGCCAGCAGCCCTAGGGGAGGTGATCAGCCCCAGCATTTT. Translation gives CASSPRGGDQPQHF.

This clonotype was counted between two and nine times. J is TRBJ2-7 and V is TRBV6-2 or TRBV6-3; D is unresolved. Germline-derived CDR1 and CDR2 are MNHEY and SVGEGT. The CDR3 consists of 16 residues. V lost 5 bases and J lost 0, with 17 bases in between. The CDR3 DNA reads TGTGCCAGCAGTCCCACGGGTACGACGAGCTCCTACGAGCAGTACTTC. Translation gives CASSPTGTTSSYEQYF.

This clonotype was observed a handful of times. The chain couples TRBV20-1 to TRBJ2-1; D unresolved. The CDR3 has 14 amino acids. CDR1 and CDR2 (germline): DFQATT, SNEGSKA (reference sequence). Trimming cost V 7 bases and J 0 bases, with 13 bases left between them. CDR3 bases: TGCAGTGGGTGCGATACCAACTCCTACAATGAGCAGTTCTTC. This sequence encodes CSGCDTNSYNEQFF.

This clonotype appeared a few times. V gene TRBV7-6 combines with J gene TRBJ2-1, with D perhaps matching TRBD1 or TRBD2 (5 bases each). V dropped 5 bases and J dropped 0 bases, with 11 bases sitting between them. Germline values: CDR1 SGHVS, CDR2 FNYEAQ. The CDR3 sequence is 15 residues long. The CDR3 DNA follows: TGTGCCAGCAGCCTGGGGGATAACTCCTACAATGAGCAGTTCTTC. Its protein is CASSLGDNSYNEQFF.

This clonotype was detected ten times or more. This chain connects TRBV5-1 to TRBJ1-3; D gene unclear. V lost 1 base, J lost 0 bases, and 14 bases lay in between. The germline CDR1 and CDR2 sequences are SGHRS and YFSETQ. The CDR3 loop spans 17 amino acids. CDR3: CASSLIELRSSGNTIYF. DNA of the CDR3: TGCGCCAGCAGCTTGATTGAATTGAGATCCTCTGGAAACACCATATATTTT. Full variable domain (remainder filled in from reference TRBV5-1 and TRBJ1-3): KAGVTQTPRYLIKTRGQQVTLSCSPISGHRSVSWYQQTPGQGLQFLFEYFSETQRNKGNFPGRFSGRQFSNSRSEMNVSTLELGDSALYLCASSLIELRSSGNTIYFGEGSWLTVV.

This clonotype came up many times. The chain couples TRBV28 to TRBJ2-3; D perhaps matches TRBD1 (6 bases). The germline V gene has CDR1 MDHEN and CDR2 SYDVKM. This CDR3 is built from 18 residues. The V end was cut by 3 bases, the J end by 2 bases, with 21 bases between. The CDR3 spells CASSFFPTGTPNTDTQYF. The CDR3 DNA follows: TGTGCCAGCAGTTTTTTCCCAACCGGGACACCAAACACAGATACGCAGTATTTT.

In this sample, this clonotype turned up many times. The V gene is TRBV19, the J gene TRBJ1-5, with 12 bases matching TRBD1. The germline V gene encodes CDR1 LNHDA and CDR2 SQIVND (reference sequence). The CDR3 is 17 amino acids. J was trimmed by 7 bases and V by 7 bases; bases with no gene match: 14. CDR3 coding DNA: TGTGCCAGTAATAATCAGGGAGGGACAGGGGGCGACCAGCCCCAGCATTTT. It specifies CASNNQGGTGGDQPQHF.

The chain links TRBV6-1 to TRBJ2-6; no clear D gene. The CDR3 has 17 residues. Germline V gene data show CDR1 as MNHNS and CDR2 as SASEGT. Trimming removed 6 bases at V and 1 base at J, with 16 bases between. CDR3 residues: CASSLSLAASGANVLTF. The CDR3, as DNA: TGTGCCAGCAGCCTCTCCCTCGCGGCGTCTGGGGCCAACGTCCTGACTTTC.

In this sample, this clonotype turned up many times. This chain uses TRBV20-1 with TRBJ1-1; TRBD1 agrees at 7 bases. The germline V gene has CDR1 DFQATT and CDR2 SNEGSKA (reference sequence). The CDR3 is 12 residues long. CDR3: CSPTDRVTEAFF. For the CDR3, the DNA is TGCAGCCCGACAGACAGGGTGACTGAAGCTTTCTTT.

The sample holds many counts of this clonotype. V and J are TRBV10-3 and TRBJ1-1; possible D gene TRBD1, 6 bases. The CDR3 is 14 residues long. Trimming left V 6 bases short and J 0 bases short, with 11 bases between. Germline values: CDR1 ENHRY, CDR2 SYGVKD. CDR3 nucleotide sequence: TGTGCCATCAGGGCGGACAGATTGAACACTGAAGCTTTCTTT. Translated: CAIRADRLNTEAFF.

In its sample, this clonotype is medium-sized. CDR3 loop: CASSLAGGRNEQFF. The CDR3 DNA is TGCGCCAGCAGCCTAGCGGGAGGGAGAAATGAGCAGTTCTTC. The chain links TRBV4-1 to TRBJ2-1, with TRBD2 matching 11 bases. J lost 7 bases, V lost 4 bases, and 3 bases had no gene match. The CDR3 length is 14 residues. Per the germline V gene, CDR1 is MGHRA and CDR2 is YSYEKL.

This clonotype was observed many times. The J gene is TRBJ1-1, the V gene TRBV20-1, with D maybe TRBD1 (6 bases). This CDR3 is 16 amino acids long. The V end was cut by 2 bases, the J end by 0 bases, with 16 bases between. CDR1 is DFQATT, CDR2 SNEGSKA, per germline (reference sequence). The CDR3 nucleotides read TGCAGTGCTAGAAAACTTGGGACATTGGTGAACACTGAAGCTTTCTTT. Translating it yields CSARKLGTLVNTEAFF.

This clonotype was seen repeatedly, ten times or more. This chain joins TRBV5-5 and TRBJ1-2; D gene ambiguous. Looked up from germline, CDR1 is SGHKS and CDR2 is YYEKEE (reference sequence). CDR3 length: 13 amino acids. Between the trimmed V and J ends, which lost 3 bases and 2 bases, there was a span of 8 bases. CDR3 region: CASSSLPNYGYTF. The CDR3 DNA sequence: TGTGCCAGCAGCTCTCTCCCCAACTATGGCTACACCTTC. The full variable domain, its missing parts supplied by reference TRBV5-5 and TRBJ1-2, is DAGVTQSPTHLIKTRGQQVTLRCSPISGHKSVSWYQQVLGQGPQFIFQYYEKEERGRGNFPDRFSARQFPNYSSELNVNALLLGDSALYLCASSSLPNYGYTFGSGTRLTVV.

J is TRBJ2-1 and V is TRBV29-1, with TRBD1 identical over 7 bases. The CDR3 runs 11 residues. Looked up from germline, CDR1 is SQVTM and CDR2 is ANQGSEA. The ends lost 5 bases at V and 6 bases at J; junction bases unmatched: 1. CDR3 sequence reads: CSVRDSNEQFF. Written as DNA, the CDR3 is TGCAGCGTTAGGGACAGCAATGAGCAGTTCTTC.

This clonotype was counted between two and nine times. This chain joins TRBV28 and TRBJ2-7; possible D gene TRBD1, 6 bases. This CDR3 spans 14 amino acids. Germline-derived CDR1 and CDR2 are MDHEN and SYDVKM. The germline V and J ends were trimmed by 3 bases and 0 bases, with 9 bases remaining between them. The CDR3 is CASSFRRGSYEQYF. CDR3 sequence (DNA): TGTGCCAGCAGTTTCCGCAGGGGCTCCTACGAGCAGTACTTC.

This clonotype was observed many times. This chain links TRBV20-1 with TRBJ1-2; 8 nucleotides match TRBD1. Per germline, CDR1 DFQATT and CDR2 SNEGSKA (reference sequence). V gave up 3 bases and J gave up 5 bases; unmatched junction bases: 8. The CDR3 contains 14 residues. This CDR3 is CSASLGQGRYGYTF. CDR3 sequence (DNA): TGCAGTGCTAGCCTAGGACAGGGAAGGTATGGCTACACCTTC.

The sample holds many counts of this clonotype. The gene calls are TRBV28 and TRBJ1-2; 11 bases agree with TRBD1. Per germline, CDR1 MDHEN and CDR2 SYDVKM. This CDR3 has 15 residues. J was trimmed by 6 bases and V by 6 bases; bases with no gene match: 9. For the CDR3, the DNA is TGTGCCAGCAGATCTCCCGCGGGACAGGGGGATGGCTACACCTTC. Translated, it gives CASRSPAGQGDGYTF.

The chain is built from TRBV20-1 and TRBJ2-7; D is undetermined. This CDR3 is built from 14 residues. Trimming took 0 bases from V and 1 from J, leaving 10 bases between them. Germline CDR1 DFQATT, CDR2 SNEGSKA (reference sequence). The CDR3 loop reads CSARDRSASYEQYF. DNA of the CDR3: TGCAGTGCTAGAGATAGGAGCGCGTCCTACGAGCAGTACTTC.